Listed below are T cell receptor beta chains from one sample, sequenced in a study of T-cell memory formation after mild COVID-19. MiXCR was run by TCRdb on the 5' RACE reads, yielding one entry per CDR3 protein. The data show some 440,000 distinct CDR3 sequences, about 23% seen once. The sample consisted of PBMCs or a T cell subset sorted from them (not recorded which). Source of these receptors: an adult woman who had mild COVID-19 (a few samples of this study predate the infection). Cell type and time point are not known. Each CDR3 is given with its conserved first and last residue. The D gene is left open where the match is weak. Where a row states a size, it is once, few, many or the class of an expanded clone; other rows omit it.

d_call: NA
clone_size: few
v_call: TRBV6-5
j_call: TRBJ2-2
cdr3_nt: TGTGCCAGCAGTTGGATCCGGGACGACGAGCTGTTTTTT
cdr3_aa: CASSWIRDDELFF

d_call: NA
clone_size: few
v_call: TRBV24-1
j_call: TRBJ1-1
cdr3_nt: TGTGCCACCAGCGAGGGGACTGAAGCTTTCTTT
cdr3_aa: CATSEGTEAFF

d_call: TRBD1
clone_size: few
v_call: TRBV7-2
j_call: TRBJ1-1
cdr3_nt: TGTGCCAGCAGCGTCGCCGGGACAGGGTCTCGCGAAGCTTTCTTT
cdr3_aa: CASSVAGTGSREAFF

d_call: NA
clone_size: NA
v_call: TRBV5-5
j_call: TRBJ1-5
cdr3_nt: TGTGCCAGCAGCCCACACCTTGACACCTATCAGCCCCAGCATTTT
cdr3_aa: CASSPHLDTYQPQHF

d_call: TRBD2
clone_size: few
v_call: TRBV29-1
j_call: TRBJ2-3
cdr3_nt: TGCAGCGTTGGACTAGCGGGGACAGATACGCAGTATTTT
cdr3_aa: CSVGLAGTDTQYF

d_call: TRBD2
clone_size: few
v_call: TRBV27
j_call: TRBJ2-5
cdr3_nt: TGTGCCAGCAGGCCAGCGGGACAAGAGACCCAGTACTTC
cdr3_aa: CASRPAGQETQYF

d_call: NA
clone_size: NA
v_call: TRBV5-1
j_call: TRBJ1-1
cdr3_nt: TGCGCCAGCAGCTTGGGAGAGAATGAAGCTTTCTTT
cdr3_aa: CASSLGENEAFF

d_call: NA
clone_size: NA
v_call: TRBV7-2
j_call: TRBJ2-2
cdr3_nt: TGTGCCAGCAGCTCCCTAGTAAATGCCGGGGAGCTGTTTTTT
cdr3_aa: CASSSLVNAGELFF

d_call: NA
clone_size: few
v_call: TRBV27
j_call: TRBJ1-2
cdr3_nt: TGTGCCAGCAGTCCCGCGGGGGCCTTGGGCGGCTACACCTTC
cdr3_aa: CASSPAGALGGYTF

d_call: NA
clone_size: NA
v_call: TRBV29-1
j_call: TRBJ2-2
cdr3_nt: TGCAGCGCCGCAAGGGGGGACACCGGGGAGCTGTTTTTT
cdr3_aa: CSAARGDTGELFF

d_call: TRBD2
clone_size: few
v_call: TRBV7-6
j_call: TRBJ2-1
cdr3_nt: TGTGCCAGCACCCGGAGGAGGACTAGCGGGGGGATCTCCAATGAGCAGTTCTTC
cdr3_aa: CASTRRRTSGGISNEQFF

d_call: NA
clone_size: NA
v_call: TRBV6-5
j_call: TRBJ1-5
cdr3_nt: TGTGCCAGCAGGGCTTGGGGCAGGGACCAGCCCCAGCATTTT
cdr3_aa: CASRAWGRDQPQHF

d_call: NA
clone_size: few
v_call: TRBV5-1
j_call: TRBJ1-2
cdr3_nt: TGCGCCAGCAGCCTTGGAACGGGTCACTATGGCTACACCTTC
cdr3_aa: CASSLGTGHYGYTF

d_call: NA
clone_size: few
v_call: TRBV20-1
j_call: TRBJ2-7
cdr3_nt: TGCAGTGCTAGAGAAAGGCAATACGAGCAGTACTTC
cdr3_aa: CSARERQYEQYF

d_call: NA
clone_size: NA
v_call: TRBV7-2
j_call: TRBJ2-7
cdr3_nt: TGTGCCAGCAGCTTAGAATTAGGTGGGGGGTTCCCCTACGAGCAGTACTTC
cdr3_aa: CASSLELGGGFPYEQYF

d_call: TRBD2
clone_size: NA
v_call: TRBV14
j_call: TRBJ2-7
cdr3_nt: TGTGCCAGCAGCCAAGCCTGGACTAGCGGGAAGAACGAGCAGTACTTC
cdr3_aa: CASSQAWTSGKNEQYF

d_call: NA
clone_size: NA
v_call: TRBV29-1
j_call: TRBJ2-1
cdr3_nt: TGCAGCGTCCAGGGATGGCAGGGCACCCCTTCCTACAATGAGCAGTTCTTC
cdr3_aa: CSVQGWQGTPSYNEQFF

d_call: NA
clone_size: NA
v_call: TRBV3-1
j_call: TRBJ1-5
cdr3_nt: TGTGCCAGCAGCCAAGATGTAACAGGGCCCCAGCATTTT
cdr3_aa: CASSQDVTGPQHF

d_call: TRBD1
clone_size: few
v_call: TRBV12-3/TRBV12-4
j_call: TRBJ2-7
cdr3_nt: TGTGCCAGCAGGGGGGACAGGGGGTACGAGCAGTACTTC
cdr3_aa: CASRGDRGYEQYF

d_call: NA
clone_size: few
v_call: TRBV20-1
j_call: TRBJ2-5
cdr3_nt: TGCAGTGCTAGAGGAGATAGTTGGTACCAAGAGACCCAGTACTTC
cdr3_aa: CSARGDSWYQETQYF

d_call: NA
clone_size: NA
v_call: TRBV7-9
j_call: TRBJ1-1
cdr3_nt: TGTGCCAGCAGCCCCCAGACAATCATGAACACTGAAGCTTTCTTT
cdr3_aa: CASSPQTIMNTEAFF

d_call: NA
clone_size: NA
v_call: TRBV20-1
j_call: TRBJ2-1
cdr3_nt: TGCAGTGCTAACCCTCGGGCAGGCCCTAGGAATGAGCAGTTCTTC
cdr3_aa: CSANPRAGPRNEQFF

d_call: NA
clone_size: many
v_call: TRBV27
j_call: TRBJ1-5
cdr3_nt: TGTGCCAGCAGTCCCGTAGACAGTCGGAATCAGCCCCAGCATTTT
cdr3_aa: CASSPVDSRNQPQHF

d_call: NA
clone_size: NA
v_call: TRBV5-1
j_call: TRBJ1-6
cdr3_nt: TGCGCCAGCAGCTCTGTGGGGGGGGGGAATTCACCCCTCCACTTT
cdr3_aa: CASSSVGGGNSPLHF

d_call: NA
clone_size: NA
v_call: TRBV10-3
j_call: TRBJ2-3
cdr3_nt: TGTGCCATCAGTGAGCTGGGGGTTTTCAGCACAGATACGCAGTATTTT
cdr3_aa: CAISELGVFSTDTQYF

d_call: TRBD1
clone_size: NA
v_call: TRBV10-3
j_call: TRBJ2-7
cdr3_nt: TGTGCCATCAGGACAGGGGGATCCGACGAGCAGTACTTC
cdr3_aa: CAIRTGGSDEQYF

d_call: NA
clone_size: NA
v_call: TRBV5-1
j_call: TRBJ2-1
cdr3_nt: TGCGCCAGCAGCTTGGCCCCGAGTCCCCAAGAGCAGTTCTTC
cdr3_aa: CASSLAPSPQEQFF

d_call: NA
clone_size: NA
v_call: TRBV24-1
j_call: TRBJ1-2
cdr3_nt: TGTGCCACCAGTGAAGGGGATTCGAACTATGGCTACACCTTC
cdr3_aa: CATSEGDSNYGYTF